This TCR beta chain stems from a study of T-cell memory formation after mild COVID-19. Study details: TCR clusters largely stayed donor specific.

The 5'RACE method, run with constant-segment primers, produced TCR alpha and TCR beta cDNA libraries (carrying sample barcodes and UMIs). TCRdb re-called the 5' RACE reads through MiXCR, storing one row per CDR3 protein. The sample has around 200,000 distinct CDR3 sequences; around 18% are singletons. The CDR3 loop spans 13 amino acids. CDR1 and CDR2 (germline): SGHAT, FQDESV (reference sequence). V was cut by 0 bases and J by 12 bases, with 12 bases left in between. The J gene is TRBJ2-1, the V gene TRBV11-1, with D possibly being TRBD1 or TRBD2 (6 bases each). Input material: PBMCs or a T cell subset sorted from them (not recorded which). This clonotype was obtained from a man aged 18 to 29 who had mild COVID-19 (a few samples of this study predate the infection). Cell type and time point are not known. The CDR3 sequence: CASSLAGGGGQFF. The CDR3, as DNA: TGTGCCAGCAGCTTAGCCGGAGGGGGAGGGCAGTTCTTC. The variable domain in full, completed from reference TRBV11-1 and TRBJ2-1, reads EAEVAQSPRYKITEKSQAVAFWCDPISGHATLYWYRQILGQGPELLVQFQDESVVDDSQLPKDRFSAERLKGVDSTLKIQPAELGDSAMYLCASSLAGGGGQFFGPGTRLTVL.